This TCR beta chain was observed in a study of T cells in localized non-small cell lung cancer. Broader study findings: Overall survival was longer when the density of T cells in the blood was higher. The study sequenced only one region of the tumor. As a result, intratumor heterogeneity could not be excluded and remains possible. Compared with tumor, uninvolved adjacent lung displayed greater T cell clonality, ranking highest overall. Researchers found a median approximately 53 of the top 100 tumor clones in adjacent lung.

The germline V gene encodes CDR1 SGHDT and CDR2 YYEEEE. The CDR3 spans 16 residues. The trim removed 6 bases at V and 9 bases at J, leaving 13 bases unmatched. Only one count was recorded for this clone. Its antigen is undetermined. Data came from immunoSEQ multiplex PCR; TCRdb stores just in-frame clones and leaves some out. The sample yields roughly 34,000 clones, around 90% seen once. The clonotype originates from a man aged 40-75 years with stage III lung adenocarcinoma. The sequencing used peripheral blood mononuclear cells, collected before any cancer treatment. The rearrangement uses TRBV5-6 and TRBJ2-2; 11 bases are a match to TRBD2. The CDR3 DNA sequence: TGTGCCAGCACCAAGTCCCTAGCGGGGGGCCCCAGGGAGCTGTTTTTT. Translating gives CASTKSLAGGPRELFF.